One sample yielded the 5 T cell receptor beta chains listed below, sequenced in a study of T cell responses to AZD1222 COVID-19 vaccine. Method: immunoSEQ multiplex PCR; TCRdb's copy keeps in-frame clones and lacks some. This table holds roughly 150,000 clones, roughly 94% found once. The sequenced sample was peripheral blood, obtained 28 days after the second AZD1222 dose. The receptors here all came from an adult who received the AZD1222 COVID-19 vaccine.

The chain carries TRBV18 and TRBJ1-1, with D unresolved. Trimming stripped 1 base from V and 0 bases from J, with 6 bases between. This CDR3 contains 14 residues. Germline CDR1 KGHSH, CDR2 LQKENI. CDR3 coding DNA: TGTGCCAGCTCACCACAGGGAGTGAACACTGAAGCTTTCTTT. It is translated as CASSPQGVNTEAFF.

The J gene is TRBJ1-1, the V gene TRBV30; tentative D call: TRBD1 (6 bases). The CDR3 runs 12 residues. CDR1 is GTSNPN and CDR2 is SVGIG in the germline V gene (reference sequence). V was trimmed by 8 bases and J by 1 base, leaving 11 bases between them. The CDR3 DNA follows: TGTGCCCGACGGGGGGCGAACACTGAAGCTTTCTTT. Amino acid sequence: CARRGANTEAFF. The variable domain in full, completed from reference TRBV30 and TRBJ1-1, reads SQTIHQWPATLVQPVGSPLSLECTVEGTSNPNLYWYRQAAGRGLQLLFYSVGIGQISSEVPQNLSASRPQDRQFILSSKKLLLSDSGFYLCARRGANTEAFFGQGTRLTVV.

The chain couples TRBV6-5 to TRBJ2-7; 11 bases align to TRBD1. The CDR3 loop spans 15 amino acids. The V gene end was trimmed by 8 bases and the J gene end by 3 bases; junction bases not matched to a gene: 9. CDR1 and CDR2 (germline): MNHEY, SVGAGI. The CDR3 protein is CASGLPGTGGYEQYF. In DNA, the CDR3 is TGTGCCAGCGGACTGCCCGGGACAGGGGGCTACGAGCAGTACTTC.

The chain joins TRBV7-2 to TRBJ1-3, with D tentatively TRBD1 (5 bases). The CDR3 has 17 residues. CDR1 is SGHTA and CDR2 is FQGNSA in the germline V gene. Trimming stripped 2 bases from V and 8 bases from J, with 22 bases between. The CDR3 reads CASSLLGEGAFGDTIYF. DNA for the CDR3: TGTGCCAGCAGCTTACTGGGCGAAGGGGCCTTTGGCGACACCATATATTTT.

The V and J genes are TRBV2 and TRBJ1-1; 8 bases are a match to TRBD1. In germline, CDR1 is SNHLY, CDR2 FYNNEI. The junction had 4 bases not matched to a gene; V was cut back by 4 bases and J by 0 bases. This CDR3 is 15 amino acids long. CDR3 region: CASSALTGVNTEAFF. Written as DNA, the CDR3 is TGTGCCAGCAGTGCCCTGACAGGGGTGAACACTGAAGCTTTCTTT.